A single sample is the source of the 9 T cell receptor beta chains below, sequenced in a study of T-cell reconstitution after alpha-beta-depleted transplantation in children. Unique molecular identifiers were incorporated during preparation of the TCRbeta library. Each CDR3 protein is one row after TCRdb ran MiXCR on the PCR reads. The sample contains some 280,000 distinct CDR3 sequences, approximately 9.6% of which appear only once. The material was PBMCs from the stem cell graft donor, obtained from the stem cell graft. These receptors were obtained from a human donor who donated a stem cell graft to a child with SCID.

This clonotype was picked up many times. This chain joins TRBV6-4 and TRBJ2-6; 7 nucleotides match TRBD1. The CDR3 totals 15 residues. The junction had 3 bases not matched to a gene; V was cut back by 5 bases and J by 2 bases. Germline V gene lookup returns CDR1 MRHNA and CDR2 SNTAGT. The CDR3 DNA sequence: TGTGCCAGCAGTCCCCAGGGGGCTGGGGCCAACGTCCTGACTTTC. Protein: CASSPQGAGANVLTF.

The sample holds a few counts of this clonotype. This chain links TRBV4-1 with TRBJ2-6, with 8 bases fitting TRBD1. The germline V gene encodes CDR1 MGHRA and CDR2 YSYEKL. Losses at the gene ends were 0 bases for V and 0 bases for J; bases not matched to a gene: 4. This CDR3 is built from 18 residues. The CDR3 DNA follows: TGCGCCAGCAGCCAAGACCCAGGGGGCCTCTCTGGGGCCAACGTCCTGACTTTC. This gives the protein CASSQDPGGLSGANVLTF.

The chain employs TRBV29-1 and TRBJ1-1; D might be TRBD1 (5 bases). V lost 6 bases and J 1 base, leaving 9 bases between the germline ends. CDR3 length equals 12 residues. The V gene's germline CDR1 is SQVTM and CDR2 ANQGSEA. The DNA for the CDR3 is TGCAGCGTAGAGGGGTCGAACACTGAAGCTTTCTTT. It translates to CSVEGSNTEAFF.

This clonotype showed up just a few times. The chain has TRBV20-1 and TRBJ2-7, with 10 nucleotides matching TRBD2. Germline-derived CDR1 and CDR2 are DFQATT and SNEGSKA (reference sequence). Trimming removed 1 base from V and 4 bases from J; junction bases left unmatched: 16. This CDR3 has 18 amino acids. DNA of the CDR3: TGCAGTGCTAGAGCTCTACCCCTAGCGGGGGCCCTTTCATACGAGCAGTACTTC. It specifies CSARALPLAGALSYEQYF.

The rearrangement links TRBV20-1 to TRBJ2-2; perhaps TRBD2 as D (5 bases). This CDR3 is built from 13 residues. The germline gives CDR1 DFQATT, CDR2 SNEGSKA (reference sequence). CDR3 nucleotides: TGCCCGGGGAAGGGATGGTTTGCCGGGGAGCTGTTTTTT. Translated: CPGKGWFAGELFF.

In this sample, this clonotype turned up a few times. The V and J genes are TRBV29-1 and TRBJ1-2; 10 nucleotides agree with TRBD1. Per germline, CDR1 SQVTM and CDR2 ANQGSEA. With 1 base clipped from V and 8 bases from J, the junction kept 7 bases outside the gene matches. This CDR3 has 14 residues. CDR3 coding DNA: TGCAGCGTTGAAGCCTCGACAGGGGGCGGCGGCTACACCTTC. This gives the protein CSVEASTGGGGYTF.

This clonotype was seen a few times. The chain couples TRBV12-3 or TRBV12-4 to TRBJ2-1, with D possibly called TRBD1 or TRBD2 (5 bases each). This CDR3 is 12 amino acids long. Trimming removed 1 base from V and 11 bases from J, with 9 bases in between. CDR3 loop: CASSLDRGQQFF. Written as DNA, the CDR3 is TGTGCCAGCAGTTTAGATCGGGGCCAGCAGTTCTTC.

The gene calls are TRBV11-2 and TRBJ2-3; weak D call: TRBD2 (6 bases). Germline lookup yields CDR1 SGHAT and CDR2 FQNNGV. The CDR3 covers 12 residues. V was trimmed by 7 bases and J by 11 bases, leaving 16 bases between them. The DNA of the CDR3 is TGTGCCAGCACCAAAGACGGGACTGGGCAGTATTTT. Translation gives CASTKDGTGQYF.

This chain links TRBV2 with TRBJ1-5, with D maybe TRBD1 (6 bases). The CDR3 has 15 amino acids. Trimming shortened V by 8 bases and J by 2 bases, and 16 bases separated the two germline ends. CDR1 is SNHLY and CDR2 is FYNNEI in the germline V gene. Written as DNA, the CDR3 is TGTGCCAGCGCAACTGGTAGGGGGGGCAATCAGCCCCAGCATTTT. Its translation: CASATGRGGNQPQHF.